This entry is about one T cell receptor beta chain. These data are taken from a study of blood T cell repertoires in COVID-19. At the level of the study: COVID-19 samples collected from the United States, Italy and Spain covered acute and convalescent phases.

Per the original methods: Reference gene primer amplification gave estimated nucleated cell counts. Profiled with immunoSEQ multiplex PCR; TCRdb holds only in-frame clones, not every one. The V and J calls and clone size are taken from that table; D and trimming were inferred from the DNA. The sample lists approximately 140,000 clones; roughly 88% were seen once. CDR1 is SGHRS, CDR2 YFSETQ, per germline. The CDR3 loop spans 15 amino acids. V trimming: 3 bases; J trimming: 3 bases; junction bases outside the gene matches: 8. Clinical history as reported by participants underpinned cohort assignment. The genes are TRBV5-1 and TRBJ2-5; 7 bases are a match to TRBD1. The clonotype originates from a woman aged 30 to 39 with acute COVID-19. Sample: PBMCs or T cells enriched from blood (not recorded which). The chain's CDR3 is CASSSEPGQKETQYF. The CDR3 nucleotides read TGCGCCAGCAGCTCTGAACCGGGACAGAAAGAGACCCAGTACTTC. The entire variable domain, with the rest obtained from reference TRBV5-1 and TRBJ2-5, is as follows: KAGVTQTPRYLIKTRGQQVTLSCSPISGHRSVSWYQQTPGQGLQFLFEYFSETQRNKGNFPGRFSGRQFSNSRSEMNVSTLELGDSALYLCASSSEPGQKETQYFGPGTRLLVL.